This T cell receptor beta chain was obtained from a study of T cell changes during pregnancy in multiple sclerosis. V lost 4 bases to trimming and J lost 0 bases; unmatched junction nucleotides: 4. The CDR3 spans 16 residues. Germline V lookup: CDR1 SGHRS, CDR2 YFSETQ. Profiling relied on immunoSEQ multiplex PCR, and the TCRdb table lists in-frame clones only, not all of them. The sample shows about 39,000 clones, about 94% of them seen only once. The sequence was obtained from a female donor with multiple sclerosis, enrolled in a pregnancy study. Sequencing used CD4+ T cells from peripheral blood mononuclear cells, obtained after pregnancy. The genes are TRBV5-1 and TRBJ1-6; 7 bases are shared with TRBD1. CDR3 coding DNA: TGCGCCAGCAGCCCGGGGGACAGCTCCTATAATTCACCCCTCCACTTT. Amino acids: CASSPGDSSYNSPLHF.